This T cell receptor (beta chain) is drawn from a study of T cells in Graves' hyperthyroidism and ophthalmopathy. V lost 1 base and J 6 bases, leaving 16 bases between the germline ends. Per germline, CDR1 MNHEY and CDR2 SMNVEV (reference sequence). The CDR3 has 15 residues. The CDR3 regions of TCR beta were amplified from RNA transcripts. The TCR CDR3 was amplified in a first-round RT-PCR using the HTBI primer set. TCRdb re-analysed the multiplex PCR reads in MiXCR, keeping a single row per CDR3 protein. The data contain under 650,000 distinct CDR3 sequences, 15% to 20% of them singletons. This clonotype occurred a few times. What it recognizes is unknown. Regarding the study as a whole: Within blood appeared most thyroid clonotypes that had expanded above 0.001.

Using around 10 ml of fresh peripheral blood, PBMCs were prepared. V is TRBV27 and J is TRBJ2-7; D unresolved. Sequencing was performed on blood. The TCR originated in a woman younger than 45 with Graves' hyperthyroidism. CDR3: CASSLFRITGGEQYF. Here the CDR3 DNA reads TGTGCCAGCAGTTTATTCAGGATAACGGGTGGCGAGCAGTACTTC.